The clone carrying this T cell receptor beta chain is a singleton in its sample. The antigen remains undetermined. Donors in the study were healthy people who gave bone marrow. This sample was taken from a study of cytomegalovirus exposure and HLA in healthy donors. With 60 Vbeta and 13 Jbeta primers, the PCR was carried out. Some clones are missing from TCRdb's copy, which holds only in-frame ones; the method was immunoSEQ multiplex PCR. The table records around 230,000 clones, roughly 81% of them present only once. Study results and caveats: The productive fraction for most TCR beta V segments was about 90% or about 30% in an earlier analysis.

The sequenced sample consisted of PBMCs. The sequence came from a girl aged 2-10 years in good health and CMV-seronegative.

The chain's CDR3 is CASSVARSGNTIYF. CDR3 in DNA: TGTGCCAGCAGCGTAGCTCGCTCTGGAAACACCATATATTTT. The gene calls are TRBV9 and TRBJ1-3; D not certain. V was shortened by 0 bases and J by 0 bases, with 4 bases between the two germline ends. The CDR3 is made up of 14 amino acids. Germline assignment: CDR1 SGDLS and CDR2 YYNGEE.